Each of the 29 T cell receptor beta chains below was sequenced from the same sample in a study of blood T cell repertoires in COVID-19. Here immunoSEQ multiplex PCR was the method, and the copy in TCRdb shows in-frame clones only, minus some. The table lists about 50,000 clones, roughly 85% of them singletons. The sequenced sample was peripheral blood. Every receptor here comes from a man between 60 and 75 years old with acute or convalescent COVID-19.

The chain joins TRBV28 to TRBJ2-7; possible D gene TRBD2, 6 bases. The CDR3 contains 13 residues. V lost 5 bases and J 0 bases, leaving 8 bases between the germline ends. The germline V gene encodes CDR1 MDHEN and CDR2 SYDVKM. CDR3 amino acids: CASSDSGSYEQYF. In nucleotides, the CDR3 is TGTGCCAGCAGTGATAGCGGCTCCTACGAGCAGTACTTC.

The chain combines TRBV6-5 with TRBJ1-1; the D gene is possibly TRBD1 (6 bases). Germline-derived CDR1 and CDR2 are MNHEY and SVGAGI. The CDR3 spans 13 residues. V was shortened by 6 bases and J by 6 bases, with 14 bases between the two germline ends. CDR3 nucleotide sequence: TGTGCCAGCAGACAGGAACAGGGAGCTGAAGCTTTCTTT. Amino acids: CASRQEQGAEAFF.

The chain employs TRBV28 and TRBJ2-3; 8 bases map to TRBD2. Per germline, CDR1 MDHEN and CDR2 SYDVKM. Trimming at V came to 5 bases and at J to 4 bases, leaving 11 bases not matched to a gene. The CDR3 is made up of 16 amino acids. The CDR3 bases are TGTGCCAGCAGTCTAGGGTACGGGAGGGGGTCAGATACGCAGTATTTT. Its protein product is CASSLGYGRGSDTQYF.

CDR3 loop: CASSQDRRQGGNTIYF. CDR3 bases: TGTGCCAGCAGCCAAGATCGGCGGCAGGGGGGAAACACCATATATTTT. The chain carries TRBV4-2 and TRBJ1-3, with D perhaps TRBD1 (6 bases). The germline CDR1 and CDR2 sequences are LGHNA and YNFKEQ. This CDR3 has 16 amino acids. The V end was cut by 0 bases, the J end by 4 bases, with 13 bases between.

V and J are TRBV5-1 and TRBJ1-1; no clear D gene. CDR1 is SGHRS, CDR2 YFSETQ, per germline. This CDR3 contains 12 residues. Trimming took 5 bases from V and 5 from J, leaving 10 bases between them. The CDR3 sequence is CASRPDSTEAFF. As DNA, the CDR3 is TGCGCCAGCAGGCCCGACTCTACTGAAGCTTTCTTT.

The V gene is TRBV5-4, the J gene TRBJ2-1, with D possibly being TRBD2 (6 bases). Germline CDR1 is SGHNT and CDR2 is YYREEE (reference sequence). V was pared by 4 bases and J by 5 bases, with 13 bases between. The CDR3 length is 14 residues. CDR3 residues: CASSPGGENNEQFF. In nucleotides, the CDR3 is TGTGCCAGCAGCCCCGGGGGAGAGAACAATGAGCAGTTCTTC.

This chain links TRBV5-1 with TRBJ2-3; 12 bases map to TRBD2. CDR1 and CDR2 from the germline V gene are SGHRS and YFSETQ. The CDR3 is 16 amino acids. The trim removed 6 bases at V and 4 bases at J, leaving 9 bases unmatched. CDR3 coding DNA: TGCGCCAGCACGCTCCTGACTAGCGGGAGTGCAGATACGCAGTATTTT. Protein product: CASTLLTSGSADTQYF.

This chain joins TRBV28 and TRBJ1-1; the D is unclear. The CDR3 is 15 residues long. In germline, CDR1 is MDHEN, CDR2 SYDVKM. The V gene lost 2 bases and the J gene lost 4 bases, with 14 bases spanning the gap. The CDR3 reads CASSLPQAEFTEAFF. CDR3 sequence (DNA): TGTGCCAGCAGTTTACCCCAAGCGGAGTTCACTGAAGCTTTCTTT.

This chain links TRBV28 with TRBJ1-2, with TRBD1 identical over 7 bases. CDR1 MDHEN and CDR2 SYDVKM come from the germline V gene. V was clipped by 5 bases and J by 1 base; unmatched bases: 7. The length of the CDR3 is 15 residues. CDR3 in amino acids: CASSRPGQSNYGYTF. The CDR3 DNA follows: TGTGCCAGCAGTCGGCCGGGACAGAGTAACTATGGCTACACCTTC.

This clone was seen more than once but under ten times. This chain uses TRBV7-9 with TRBJ2-5; 7 bases are a match to TRBD1. Germline CDR1 is SEHNR and CDR2 is FQNEAQ (reference sequence). CDR3 length equals 14 residues. The junction had 7 bases not matched to a gene; V was cut back by 4 bases and J by 5 bases. DNA of the CDR3: TGTGCCAGCAGCTCGTCCCGGGACAGTGAGACCCAGTACTTC. Encoded protein: CASSSSRDSETQYF.

The gene calls are TRBV12-3 or TRBV12-4 and TRBJ2-1, with TRBD2 as a possible D gene (5 bases). This CDR3 has 12 residues. Trimming removed 10 bases from V and 10 bases from J, with 17 bases in between. The CDR3 coding sequence is TGTGCCACCAGCGCCTTCTCGGGAGAGCAGTTCTTC. It yields the protein CATSAFSGEQFF.

This rearrangement joins TRBV6-2 or TRBV6-3 to TRBJ1-4; 9 positions match TRBD1. There are 15 residues in the CDR3. The germline gives CDR1 MNHEY, CDR2 SVGEGT. Losses at the gene ends were 4 bases for V and 6 bases for J; bases not matched to a gene: 6. CDR3 region: CASSSRQGDYEKLFF. The CDR3 DNA sequence: TGTGCCAGCAGTTCAAGACAGGGGGACTATGAAAAACTGTTTTTT.

The chain links TRBV6-1 to TRBJ2-1; TRBD2 aligns across 10 bases. The CDR3 is 18 residues long. The V segment lost 0 bases and the J segment 0 bases; nucleotides outside the gene matches: 5. CDR1 MNHNS and CDR2 SASEGT come from the germline V gene. CDR3 sequence (DNA): TGTGCCAGCAGTGAAGCTGCCCTAGCGGGAGACTCCTACAATGAGCAGTTCTTC. Translated: CASSEAALAGDSYNEQFF.

This chain connects TRBV7-9 to TRBJ2-3; 14 bases are shared with TRBD2. J lost 0 bases, V lost 5 bases, and 4 bases had no gene match. This CDR3 is 17 amino acids long. Germline CDR1 is SEHNR and CDR2 is FQNEAQ (reference sequence). CDR3 sequence (DNA): TGTGCCAGCAGCACGGGACTAGCGGGAGTTAGCACAGATACGCAGTATTTT. This gives the protein CASSTGLAGVSTDTQYF.

The chain employs TRBV7-6 and TRBJ2-7, with D possibly matching TRBD1 (5 bases). V lost 5 bases, J lost 7 bases, and 15 bases lay in between. The CDR3 consists of 13 residues. CDR1 and CDR2 from the germline V gene are SGHVS and FNYEAQ. CDR3 coding DNA: TGTGCCAGCAGCGAACAGGCGCCCCTGGAGCAGTACTTC. It yields the protein CASSEQAPLEQYF.

This rearrangement joins TRBV12-3 or TRBV12-4 to TRBJ2-1, with 13 bases lining up with TRBD2. This CDR3 contains 13 residues. V was pared by 6 bases and J by 9 bases, with 2 bases of the junction left unmatched. As DNA, the CDR3 is TGTGCCAGCAGACTAGCGGGAGGGGGTGAGCAGTTCTTC. Translating it yields CASRLAGGGEQFF.

This clone was seen more than once but under ten times. The rearrangement uses TRBV3-1 (or the pseudogene TRBV3-2) and TRBJ1-3; the D is unclear. The length of the CDR3 is 13 residues. V was trimmed by 1 base and J by 4 bases, leaving 5 bases between them. Germline V CDR1 and CDR2: LGHDT, YNNKEL (reference sequence). The CDR3 DNA reads as TGTGCCAGCAGCCAAGGACTGGGAAACACCATATATTTT. This encodes CASSQGLGNTIYF.

This clone was observed a handful of times. The chain couples TRBV10-2 to TRBJ2-2; TRBD1 matches 7 bases. The trim removed 6 bases at V and 7 bases at J, leaving 11 bases unmatched. Looked up from germline, CDR1 is WSHSY and CDR2 is SAAADI. The CDR3 sequence is 15 residues long. Here the CDR3 DNA reads TGCGCCAGCAGCCTTGACAGGGTCCTTGGCGGGGAGCTGTTTTTT. It specifies CASSLDRVLGGELFF.

J is TRBJ2-4 and V is TRBV24-1; D call uncertain. Germline V gives CDR1 KGHDR, CDR2 SFDVKD. The CDR3 has 13 residues. With 4 bases removed from V and 9 bases from J, the gap between germline ends came to 12 bases. The CDR3 reads CATSDRFKAIQYF. In DNA, the CDR3 is TGTGCCACCAGTGACCGATTCAAAGCCATTCAGTACTTC.

This clone occurred once. Other DNA sequences within the sample encode an identical CDR3. This chain connects TRBV30 to TRBJ2-1, with D perhaps TRBD2 (7 bases). CDR1 and CDR2 (germline): GTSNPN, SVGIG (reference sequence). V was clipped by 2 bases and J by 0 bases, with 14 bases between them. The CDR3 is 16 amino acids. DNA of the CDR3: TGTGCCTGGAGTACGCGGGGGCTAAGCTCCTACAATGAGCAGTTCTTC. Translation gives CAWSTRGLSSYNEQFF.

The rearrangement uses TRBV4-1 and TRBJ2-1, with TRBD1 identical over 8 bases. Losses at the gene ends were 2 bases for V and 6 bases for J; bases not matched to a gene: 9. The CDR3 totals 16 residues. The germline gives CDR1 MGHRA, CDR2 YSYEKL. The CDR3 region is CASSQPIRDRGNEQFF. DNA of the CDR3: TGCGCCAGCAGCCAACCAATCCGCGACAGGGGCAATGAGCAGTTCTTC.

The V and J genes are TRBV19 and TRBJ1-2; 9 bases match TRBD1. This CDR3 spans 16 amino acids. Germline CDR1 is LNHDA and CDR2 is SQIVND (reference sequence). V dropped 4 bases and J dropped 4; count of bases not matched to a gene: 10. The CDR3 sequence is CASSRTGTGKGYGYTF. CDR3 DNA sequence: TGTGCCAGTAGTAGAACCGGGACAGGGAAAGGCTATGGCTACACCTTC.

The V call is TRBV27, the J call TRBJ1-2; D is perhaps TRBD1 (6 bases). CDR3 size: 15 residues. V gave up 6 bases and J gave up 8 bases, with 22 bases separating them. Germline CDR1 MNHEY, CDR2 SMNVEV (reference sequence). The chain's CDR3 is CASSRLDQGPKGYTF. Here the CDR3 DNA reads TGTGCCAGCAGCCGCTTGGACCAGGGGCCGAAGGGCTACACCTTC.

The chain uses TRBV6-6 and TRBJ2-7; 7 positions agree with TRBD1. The ends lost 0 bases at V and 5 bases at J; junction bases unmatched: 1. The CDR3 contains 13 residues. Germline V CDR1 and CDR2: MNHNY, SVGAGI (reference sequence). DNA for the CDR3: TGTGCCAGCAGTTACTCGACAGGGAACGAGCAGTACTTC. Its translation is CASSYSTGNEQYF.

This clone came up a few times. In DNA, the CDR3 is TGTGCCACCAGCCACGGGACAGAAATCTACGAGCAGTACTTC. It translates to CATSHGTEIYEQYF. The chain carries TRBV15 and TRBJ2-7; 7 nucleotides align to TRBD1. The CDR3 loop spans 14 amino acids. The germline V gene has CDR1 LNHNV and CDR2 YYDKDF (reference sequence). Trimming at V came to 5 bases and at J to 3 bases, leaving 7 bases not matched to a gene.

V usage is TRBV5-1 and J usage is TRBJ2-5; perhaps TRBD1 as D (6 bases). This CDR3 region has 13 residues. Between the trimmed V and J ends, which lost 6 bases and 5 bases, there was a span of 14 bases. CDR1 is SGHRS and CDR2 is YFSETQ in the germline V gene. For the CDR3, the DNA is TGCGCCAGCACCGGACAGTTGGGGGAGACCCAGTACTTC. Its translation is CASTGQLGETQYF.

The chain couples TRBV24-1 to TRBJ2-1, with 7 bases fitting TRBD1. Germline V gene lookup returns CDR1 KGHDR and CDR2 SFDVKD. CDR3 length: 13 amino acids. J gave up 2 bases and V 6 bases, and 0 bases lay outside the gene matches. This chain's CDR3 is CATSQGAYNEQFF. The CDR3 nucleotides read TGTGCCACCAGTCAGGGGGCCTACAATGAGCAGTTCTTC.

The rearrangement uses TRBV7-3 and TRBJ1-4; tentatively, D is TRBD1 (6 bases). Germline V gene sequence: CDR1 SGHTA, CDR2 FQGTGA. This CDR3 spans 16 amino acids. V lost 5 bases and J lost 6, with 19 bases in between. The CDR3 loop reads CASSLPGRGPYEKLFF. The CDR3 bases are TGTGCCAGCAGCCTCCCCGGCAGGGGCCCATATGAAAAACTGTTTTTT.

The chain is built from TRBV4-2 and TRBJ2-7; 10 bases are a match to TRBD2. Germline V gives CDR1 LGHNA, CDR2 YNFKEQ. The CDR3 totals 16 residues. V dropped 0 bases and J dropped 6; count of bases not matched to a gene: 8. The CDR3: CASSQDIASGSREQYF. The CDR3 coding sequence is TGTGCCAGCAGCCAAGATATAGCTAGCGGGAGTCGCGAGCAGTACTTC.